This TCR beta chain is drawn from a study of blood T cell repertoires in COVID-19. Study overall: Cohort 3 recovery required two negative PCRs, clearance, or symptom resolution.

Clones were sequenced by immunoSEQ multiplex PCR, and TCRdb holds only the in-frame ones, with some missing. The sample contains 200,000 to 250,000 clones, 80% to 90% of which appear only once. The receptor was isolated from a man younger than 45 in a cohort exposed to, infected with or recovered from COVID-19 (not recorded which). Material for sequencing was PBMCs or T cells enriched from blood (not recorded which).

The CDR3 reads CASSSRVDTAEAFF. DNA of the CDR3: TGCGCCAGCAGCTCCAGGGTTGACACCGCTGAAGCTTTCTTT. J is TRBJ1-1 and V is TRBV5-1; the D gene is possibly TRBD1 (5 bases). Trimming left V 3 bases short and J 6 bases short, with 15 bases between. CDR1 is SGHRS, CDR2 YFSETQ, per germline. The CDR3 is made up of 14 amino acids.